This TCR beta chain is from a study of regulatory T cells in long-lasting Graves disease. HTBI primers from iRepertoire and Arm-PCR of CDR3 regions yielded the TCR beta libraries. TCRdb processed the multiplex PCR reads anew with MiXCR; each CDR3 protein has one entry. The sample shows roughly 430,000 distinct CDR3 sequences, 21% of them seen only once. The CDR3 runs to 18 residues. The V gene lost 7 bases and the J gene lost 2 bases, with 27 bases spanning the gap. Germline assignment: CDR1 MNHNS and CDR2 SASEGT. The sample holds many counts of this clonotype. Time point denoted: persistent/refractory GD, antithyroid drugs over 5 years with positive TRAb. TCR sequences were obtained from RNA taken from PBMCs.

Specimen: peripheral blood mononuclear cells (PBMCs), collected when the disease was refractory, from a patient treated with antithyroid drugs. This receptor was obtained from a female donor with Graves disease. This chain joins TRBV6-1 and TRBJ2-7, with a weak D call TRBD2 (7 bases). CDR3 nucleotides: TGTGCCAGCACCAGGACCATCCCCGAGGGGGGGAGTCCCTACGAGCAGTACTTC. This sequence encodes CASTRTIPEGGSPYEQYF.